Following are 27 T cell receptor beta chains from one sample sequenced in a study of shared clonotypes between healthy human individuals. The table came from immunoSEQ multiplex PCR; TCRdb's copy has only in-frame clones and leaves some out. Of roughly 330,000 clones detected, approximately 74% appear once; the ten largest clones hold about a tenth. The sequenced sample was memory CD4+ T cells sorted from blood. As to subset: CD45RA-negative fraction. The receptors here all came from a man younger than 40 in good health.

This clone was detected only once. The chain employs TRBV5-4 and TRBJ2-3, with unresolved D. In germline, CDR1 is SGHNT, CDR2 YYREEE (reference sequence). The CDR3 totals 14 residues. The V end lost 2 bases, the J end lost 0 bases, and 7 bases lay between the germline ends. CDR3 DNA: TGTGCCAGCAGCTTCATTACTAGCACAGATACGCAGTATTTT. Its translation is CASSFITSTDTQYF.

The chain combines TRBV4-1 with TRBJ1-5; 7 bases agree with TRBD1. The CDR3 spans 18 residues. In germline, CDR1 is MGHRA, CDR2 YSYEKL. V trimming: 1 base; J trimming: 6 bases; junction bases outside the gene matches: 15. The CDR3 loop is CASSQADITGAVGQPQHF. The CDR3 DNA sequence: TGCGCCAGCAGCCAAGCCGATATAACAGGGGCTGTAGGTCAGCCCCAGCATTTT.

The CDR3 sequence: CASSFGTSGDIYEQYF. The CDR3 coding sequence is TGTGCCAGCAGCTTCGGGACTAGCGGGGACATCTACGAGCAGTACTTC. The V and J genes are TRBV7-6 and TRBJ2-7, with 13 bases lining up with TRBD2. CDR3 size: 16 residues. In germline, CDR1 is SGHVS, CDR2 FNYEAQ. After removal of 3 bases from V and 3 bases from J, the junction contained 5 bases not matched to a gene. Drawing the rest from reference TRBV7-6 and TRBJ2-7, the complete variable domain is GAGVSQSPRYKVTKRGQDVALRCDPISGHVSLYWYRQALGQGPEFLTYFNYEAQQDKSGLPNDRFSAERPEGSISTLTIQRTEQRDSAMYRCASSFGTSGDIYEQYFGPGTRLTVT.

This clone appeared a few times. The chain has TRBV4-1 and TRBJ2-2; 12 bases match TRBD1. CDR1 and CDR2 from the germline V gene are MGHRA and YSYEKL. Trimming cost V 8 bases and J 0 bases; bases outside gene matches: 4. CDR3 length: 16 amino acids. CDR3 sequence reads: CASGDRGRANTGELFF. For the CDR3, the DNA is TGCGCCAGCGGGGACAGGGGGCGGGCGAACACCGGGGAGCTGTTTTTT.

This chain links TRBV23-1 with TRBJ1-2, with D unresolved. TRBV23-1 is an open reading frame, and its role is uncertain. The V end was cut by 6 bases, the J end by 4 bases, with 9 bases between. The CDR3 covers 12 residues. CDR3 loop: CASRPTVYGYTF. The CDR3 DNA reads TGCGCCAGCAGACCGACGGTCTATGGCTACACCTTC.

This chain joins TRBV6-1 and TRBJ2-2; 8 bases map to TRBD1. CDR1 is MNHNS and CDR2 is SASEGT in the germline V gene. This CDR3 comprises 17 residues. Trimming at V came to 0 bases and at J to 5 bases, leaving 8 bases not matched to a gene. The CDR3 loop is CASSEAVGRGRTGELFF. As DNA, the CDR3 is TGTGCCAGCAGTGAAGCGGTTGGCAGGGGGCGGACCGGGGAGCTGTTTTTT.

This clone showed up just a few times. This rearrangement joins TRBV5-8 to TRBJ2-7; D could derive from TRBD1 or TRBD2 (6 bases each). With 4 bases removed from V and 5 bases from J, the gap between germline ends came to 13 bases. In germline, CDR1 is SGHTS, CDR2 YDEGEE. The CDR3 runs 13 residues. The CDR3 DNA reads as TGTGCCAGCAGCCTGTTGGGGGGCCACGAGCAGTACTTC. Its translation is CASSLLGGHEQYF.

V and J are TRBV14 and TRBJ1-1; possible D gene TRBD1, 5 bases. From germline, CDR1 is SGHDN and CDR2 FVKESK. The CDR3 sequence is 15 residues long. V dropped 3 bases and J dropped 0 bases, with 11 bases sitting between them. The CDR3, as DNA: TGTGCCAGCAGCCAGTACAGGAGCCTGAACACTGAAGCTTTCTTT. Protein sequence: CASSQYRSLNTEAFF.

The chain uses TRBV7-7 and TRBJ2-5; D is ambiguous. CDR1 is SSHAT, CDR2 FNYEAQ, per germline (reference sequence). V was pared by 6 bases and J by 5 bases, with 13 bases between. The CDR3 sequence is 13 residues long. The chain's CDR3 is CASRRIGDETQYF. CDR3 sequence (DNA): TGTGCCAGCAGACGGATCGGCGACGAGACCCAGTACTTC.

The V call is TRBV27, the J call TRBJ2-1; TRBD2 aligns across 7 bases. The CDR3 runs 15 residues. Germline V gene sequence: CDR1 MNHEY, CDR2 SMNVEV (reference sequence). The junction had 15 bases not matched to a gene; V was cut back by 7 bases and J by 9 bases. In DNA form, the CDR3 reads TGTGCCAGCACTGTCGTGGCGGGGGAGGTGAGTGAGCAGTTCTTC. Its translation: CASTVVAGEVSEQFF.

V is TRBV5-1 and J is TRBJ2-2; 7 bases are a match to TRBD2. The CDR3 has 15 amino acids. The germline gives CDR1 SGHRS, CDR2 YFSETQ. J gave up 0 bases and V 4 bases, and 3 bases lay outside the gene matches. In DNA form, the CDR3 reads TGCGCCAGCAGCCGGCTAGCGGCGAACACCGGGGAGCTGTTTTTT. Translating it yields CASSRLAANTGELFF.

The V gene is TRBV14, the J gene TRBJ2-1; D possibly corresponds to TRBD2 (5 bases). The CDR3 is 21 residues long. Germline V CDR1 and CDR2: SGHDN, FVKESK. The germline V and J ends were trimmed by 2 bases and 0 bases, with 26 bases remaining between them. As DNA, the CDR3 is TGTGCCAGCAGCCAACTAACAGTGAGCAGACGGACTCAATACTCCTACAATGAGCAGTTCTTC. Its translation: CASSQLTVSRRTQYSYNEQFF.

The table lists this clone with a count of one. The J gene is TRBJ2-6, the V gene TRBV5-5; D possibly corresponds to TRBD2 (5 bases). Germline assignment: CDR1 SGHKS and CDR2 YYEKEE (reference sequence). CDR3 length equals 16 residues. V was clipped by 3 bases and J by 0 bases, with 10 bases between them. In DNA form, the CDR3 reads TGTGCCAGCAGCTCGGGGTTTAGCTCTGGGGCCAACGTCCTGACTTTC. As protein: CASSSGFSSGANVLTF.

V and J are TRBV11-2 and TRBJ2-5; 8 bases are shared with TRBD1. V trimming: 3 bases; J trimming: 1 base; junction bases outside the gene matches: 13. Germline assignment: CDR1 SGHAT and CDR2 FQNNGV. The CDR3 extends over 18 amino acids. CDR3 coding DNA: TGTGCCAGCAGCTTCGGTACGAGAGGACAGGGCGGCCAAGAGACCCAGTACTTC. Residues: CASSFGTRGQGGQETQYF.

DNA for the CDR3: TGTGCCAGCTCACCGAAGGACAGAGGGCAGTACTTC. Encoded protein: CASSPKDRGQYF. V is TRBV18 and J is TRBJ2-7; TRBD1 might be the D (6 bases). The CDR3 spans 12 residues. Trimming removed 3 bases at V and 9 bases at J, with 12 bases between. CDR1 is KGHSH, CDR2 LQKENI, per germline.

This chain joins TRBV19 and TRBJ1-2, with 7 positions matching TRBD1. V shed 9 bases and J 7 bases; nucleotides not matched to a gene: 5. Germline-derived CDR1 and CDR2 are LNHDA and SQIVND (reference sequence). This CDR3 is 11 amino acids long. CDR3 in amino acids: CASGQALGYTF. The CDR3 DNA sequence: TGTGCCAGCGGACAGGCGCTTGGCTACACCTTC.

The table lists this clone with a count of one. The rearrangement uses TRBV29-1 and TRBJ2-4; D not certain. The CDR3 contains 11 residues. The germline V gene encodes CDR1 SQVTM and CDR2 ANQGSEA. Trimming removed 7 bases from V and 0 bases from J, with 4 bases in between. The CDR3 here is CSGVAKNIQYF. Here the CDR3 DNA reads TGCAGCGGAGTAGCCAAAAACATTCAGTACTTC.

The CDR3 protein is CASSEPSNQPQHF. In DNA form, the CDR3 reads TGTGCCAGCAGTGAACCGAGCAATCAGCCCCAGCATTTT. The chain combines TRBV6-1 with TRBJ1-5, with unresolved D. The CDR3 contains 13 residues. Germline V lookup: CDR1 MNHNS, CDR2 SASEGT. The V gene lost 2 bases and the J gene lost 1 base, with 3 bases spanning the gap.

The V gene is TRBV18, the J gene TRBJ2-4; no firm D call. Trimming removed 6 bases from V and 8 bases from J, with 14 bases in between. The CDR3 has 13 amino acids. CDR1 is KGHSH and CDR2 is LQKENI in the germline V gene. The CDR3 nucleotides are TGTGCCAGCTCTCCCTTGGACCGGGACATTCAGTACTTC. This translates into CASSPLDRDIQYF.

The chain uses TRBV2 and TRBJ2-2; D remains ambiguous. Germline V gene lookup returns CDR1 SNHLY and CDR2 FYNNEI. CDR3 size: 12 residues. V was pared by 1 base and J by 8 bases, with 5 bases between. In DNA, the CDR3 is TGTGCCAGCAGTGAAGAGGCGGGGGAGCTGTTTTTT. Its translation: CASSEEAGELFF.

The chain uses TRBV29-1 and TRBJ2-3; weak D call: TRBD2 (6 bases). The V end was cut by 2 bases, the J end by 8 bases, with 14 bases between. Germline V CDR1 and CDR2: SQVTM, ANQGSEA. The CDR3 has 13 amino acids. CDR3 region: CSVEWGGIGTQYF. The CDR3 DNA sequence: TGCAGCGTTGAATGGGGCGGGATCGGTACGCAGTATTTT.

The chain employs TRBV18 and TRBJ2-1; D may be TRBD2 (6 bases). V gave up 0 bases and J gave up 1 base, with 10 bases separating them. Germline loops: CDR1 KGHSH, CDR2 LQKENI. The CDR3 runs to 16 residues. The chain's CDR3 is CASSPPAAGSYNEQFF. DNA for the CDR3: TGTGCCAGCTCACCACCTGCGGCGGGATCCTACAATGAGCAGTTCTTC.

This chain uses TRBV18 with TRBJ2-2, with 7 bases identical to TRBD1. The CDR3 runs to 14 residues. V dropped 6 bases and J dropped 1; count of bases not matched to a gene: 2. Looked up from germline, CDR1 is KGHSH and CDR2 is LQKENI. The CDR3 protein is CASSGQKNTGELFF. DNA of the CDR3: TGTGCCAGCTCGGGACAGAAGAACACCGGGGAGCTGTTTTTT.

This chain joins TRBV11-2 and TRBJ2-1, with TRBD1 matching 12 bases. Germline assignment: CDR1 SGHAT and CDR2 FQNNGV. The CDR3 loop spans 16 amino acids. V shed 4 bases and J 2 bases; nucleotides not matched to a gene: 3. The CDR3 spells CASSSGTGGPYNEQFF. The CDR3 bases are TGTGCCAGCAGCTCAGGGACAGGGGGCCCCTACAATGAGCAGTTCTTC. The entire variable domain, with the rest obtained from reference TRBV11-2 and TRBJ2-1, is as follows: EAGVAQSPRYKIIEKRQSVAFWCNPISGHATLYWYQQILGQGPKLLIQFQNNGVVDDSQLPKDRFSAERLKGVDSTLKIQPAKLEDSAVYLCASSSGTGGPYNEQFFGPGTRLTVL.

The chain uses TRBV5-3 and TRBJ2-2, with TRBD2 as a possible D gene (6 bases). TRBV5-3 is reported as an ORF; its role is uncertain. This CDR3 spans 18 amino acids. Trimming pared 0 bases from V and 4 bases from J, leaving 19 bases between. The CDR3 DNA reads TGTGCCAGAAGCTTGGGTTTTTCGTCGATCGGGAGCACCGGGGAGCTGTTTTTT. Amino acids: CARSLGFSSIGSTGELFF.

The chain carries TRBV5-6 and TRBJ1-2; D remains ambiguous. The CDR3 runs to 12 residues. Germline CDR1 is SGHDT and CDR2 is YYEEEE. Trimming removed 4 bases at V and 2 bases at J, with 6 bases between. For the CDR3, the DNA is TGTGCCAGCAGCAAGCGGAACTATGGCTACACCTTC. Its protein is CASSKRNYGYTF.

The chain is built from TRBV5-5 and TRBJ2-3; no definite D call. The CDR3 has 11 amino acids. V shed 4 bases and J shed 5 bases, with 5 bases lying between them. Germline loops: CDR1 SGHKS, CDR2 YYEKEE (reference sequence). CDR3 sequence reads: CASSPGDTQYF. CDR3 DNA: TGTGCCAGCAGCCCGGGAGATACGCAGTATTTT.